Shown below are 14 T cell receptor beta chains from a single sample sequenced in a study of T cell changes during pregnancy in multiple sclerosis. Clones were read by immunoSEQ multiplex PCR, and TCRdb kept only the in-frame ones, dropping some. The table includes roughly 24,000 clones, around nine tenths detected once. This material consisted of CD4+ T cells from peripheral blood mononuclear cells, taken in the second trimester of pregnancy. These receptors came from a female donor in good health, enrolled as a control in a pregnancy study.

V gene TRBV5-6 combines with J gene TRBJ1-4, with D unclear. V lost 2 bases and J 7 bases, leaving 15 bases between the germline ends. Germline V CDR1 and CDR2: SGHDT, YYEEEE. There are 15 residues in the CDR3. The CDR3 region is CASSFFPDSGEKLFF. The DNA for the CDR3 is TGTGCCAGCAGCTTTTTTCCGGATTCGGGTGAAAAACTGTTTTTT. The full variable domain, its missing parts supplied by reference TRBV5-6 and TRBJ1-4, is DAGVTQSPTHLIKTRGQQVTLRCSPKSGHDTVSWYQQALGQGPQFIFQYYEEEERQRGNFPDRFSGHQFPNYSSELNVNALLLGDSALYLCASSFFPDSGEKLFFGSGTQLSVL.

V gene TRBV7-6 combines with J gene TRBJ2-5; 7 nucleotides align to TRBD2. J gave up 5 bases and V 0 bases, and 9 bases lay outside the gene matches. The CDR3 loop spans 16 amino acids. In germline, CDR1 is SGHVS, CDR2 FNYEAQ. The CDR3 DNA sequence: TGTGCCAGCAGCTTAGCGGGAGGGGCCCAAGAGGAGACCCAGTACTTC. Translating gives CASSLAGGAQEETQYF.

This chain links TRBV27 with TRBJ1-2, with D perhaps TRBD1 (6 bases). Trimming cost V 4 bases and J 7 bases, with 13 bases left between them. CDR3 size: 13 residues. CDR1 and CDR2 from the germline V gene are MNHEY and SMNVEV (reference sequence). The CDR3 loop reads CASSSSDSPGYTF. The CDR3 nucleotides are TGTGCCAGCAGTTCGTCGGACAGTCCTGGCTACACCTTC.

To note about this clone: At one boundary the junction diverges from the germline segment, which might be a read error. This CDR3 reads CASSLVYRSSYNEQLF. CDR3 DNA: TGCGCCAGCAGCTTGGTTTACAGGAGCTCCTACAATGAGCAGCTCTTC. The V and J genes are TRBV5-1 and TRBJ2-1, with D possibly TRBD1 on 5 matching bases. The CDR3 has 16 residues. From germline, CDR1 is SGHRS and CDR2 YFSETQ.

The V call is TRBV7-9, the J call TRBJ1-4; no firm D call. Trimming pared 2 bases from V and 11 bases from J, leaving 6 bases between. The CDR3 has 11 amino acids. The germline V gene has CDR1 SEHNR and CDR2 FQNEAQ (reference sequence). The CDR3 DNA sequence: TGTGCCAGCAGCTTAAACGGTAAACTGTTTTTT. Protein: CASSLNGKLFF.

This chain links TRBV5-4 with TRBJ2-1; D is uncertain. The length of the CDR3 is 14 residues. The germline V and J ends were trimmed by 1 base and 2 bases, with 7 bases remaining between them. The germline gives CDR1 SGHNT, CDR2 YYREEE (reference sequence). This CDR3 is CASSLLQPYNEQFF. The CDR3 nucleotides read TGTGCCAGCAGCTTGTTACAGCCCTACAATGAGCAGTTCTTC.

The chain recombines TRBV5-4 with TRBJ2-7; perhaps TRBD2 as D (6 bases). This CDR3 comprises 15 residues. V dropped 1 base and J dropped 4 bases, with 15 bases sitting between them. CDR1 and CDR2 from the germline V gene are SGHNT and YYREEE (reference sequence). The CDR3 protein is CASSLRESLSYEQYF. The CDR3, as DNA: TGTGCCAGCAGCTTGCGGGAGAGCCTCTCTTACGAGCAGTACTTC.

This clone was detected only a few times. The V call is TRBV10-3, the J call TRBJ1-5; D might be TRBD1 (5 bases). With 10 bases removed from V and 2 bases from J, the gap between germline ends came to 15 bases. CDR3 length: 14 amino acids. The V gene's germline CDR1 is ENHRY and CDR2 SYGVKD. CDR3 DNA: TGTGCCACCTTGGACACCGATCGCAATCAGCCCCAGCATTTT. As protein: CATLDTDRNQPQHF.

In the case of this clone: The identical CDR3 is also encoded by other nucleotide sequences in the sample. This chain links TRBV4-1 with TRBJ1-5; D call uncertain. Germline CDR1 MGHRA, CDR2 YSYEKL. V was pared by 1 base and J by 5 bases, with 6 bases between. This CDR3 region has 13 residues. The CDR3 coding sequence is TGCGCCAGCAGCCAAGCCCTCTATCAGCCCCAGCATTTT. This codes for CASSQALYQPQHF.

This clone was recorded only once. The rearrangement links TRBV10-3 to TRBJ2-3, with 13 bases fitting TRBD2. The CDR3 runs 14 residues. J gave up 5 bases and V 11 bases, and 7 bases lay outside the gene matches. Germline loops: CDR1 ENHRY, CDR2 SYGVKD. The CDR3 DNA follows: TGTGCCTCCCGGACTAGCGGGAGTGAAGATACGCAGTATTTT. Translation gives CASRTSGSEDTQYF.

DNA of the CDR3: TGTGCCAGTAGTATAGCTCTAGGTGCAGGGAACTATGGCTACACCTTC. It encodes CASSIALGAGNYGYTF. This sequence joins TRBV19 and TRBJ1-2; possibly TRBD1 for D (5 bases). The CDR3 totals 16 residues. Trimming shortened V by 1 base and J by 2 bases, and 14 bases separated the two germline ends. CDR1 is LNHDA and CDR2 is SQIVND in the germline V gene (reference sequence).

The chain recombines TRBV5-4 with TRBJ2-1; D uncertain. The germline V and J ends were trimmed by 0 bases and 4 bases, with 8 bases remaining between them. Germline CDR1 reads SGHNT; CDR2 reads YYREEE (reference sequence). CDR3 length: 14 amino acids. CDR3: CASSLAGLYNEQFF. Written as DNA, the CDR3 is TGTGCCAGCAGCTTGGCAGGCCTATACAATGAGCAGTTCTTC.

This clone has a single count. The chain couples TRBV19 to TRBJ2-1, with D perhaps matching TRBD2 (5 bases). The CDR3 has 16 residues. V lost 3 bases and J lost 4, with 16 bases in between. Germline CDR1 is LNHDA and CDR2 is SQIVND (reference sequence). CDR3: CASSMGSSLGYNEQFF. DNA for the CDR3: TGTGCCAGTAGTATGGGGAGTAGTTTGGGGTACAATGAGCAGTTCTTC.

This chain links TRBV11-2 with TRBJ1-1; D is unresolved. The CDR3 sequence is 14 residues long. Germline loops: CDR1 SGHAT, CDR2 FQNNGV. V dropped 4 bases and J dropped 1 base, with 10 bases sitting between them. CDR3 sequence: CASSSLLENTEAFF. CDR3 bases: TGTGCCAGCAGCTCACTACTCGAGAACACTGAAGCTTTCTTT.